The present T cell receptor beta chain was sequenced within a study of T cells after yellow fever vaccination. The study made its TCR cDNA through 5'RACE template switching. That step introduced a universal primer site along with UMIs. TCRdb fed the 5' RACE reads into MiXCR, producing one record per CDR3 protein. The sample has about 250,000 distinct CDR3 sequences, roughly 4% seen once. This clonotype was seen ten or more times. The V and J ends lost 2 bases and 5 bases respectively, with 6 bases between them. This CDR3 contains 12 residues. Germline values: CDR1 SQVTM, CDR2 ANQGSEA. This sequence joins TRBV29-1 and TRBJ2-2; D may be TRBD1 (6 bases). This clonotype originated in a man aged 18 to 29 who received the YFV17D yellow fever vaccine. The source was PBMCs, collected 15 days after the yellow fever booster vaccination. The CDR3 coding sequence is TGCAGCGTTGAAAGGGGGACCGGGGAGCTGTTTTTT. Translating it yields CSVERGTGELFF.